Following are 21 T cell receptor beta chains from one sample sequenced in a study of human thymus T cells. Resected material from corrective heart surgery provided the thymus tissue analysed. TCRdb's table, derived via immunoSEQ multiplex PCR, lists solely in-frame clones and lacks some. This sample has around 120,000 clones, with about 94% found just once. The specimen was thymus tissue. The source of these receptors is a boy less than two years old with a congenital heart defect but otherwise immunologically healthy.

The CDR3 region is CASSEQPYNEQFF. Written as DNA, the CDR3 is TGTGCCAGCAGTGAACAACCGTACAATGAGCAGTTCTTC. The genes are TRBV6-4 and TRBJ2-1; D is ambiguous. CDR1 and CDR2 from the germline V gene are MRHNA and SNTAGT. Deletions cut 3 bases from V and 4 bases from J, with 7 bases between. CDR3 length: 13 residues.

The chain carries TRBV6-5 and TRBJ1-1; unclear D gene. Germline V gene data show CDR1 as MNHEY and CDR2 as SVGAGI. The CDR3 length is 13 residues. V gave up 2 bases and J gave up 3 bases, with 7 bases separating them. The CDR3 here is CASSYDADTEAFF. CDR3 bases: TGTGCCAGCAGTTACGACGCGGACACTGAAGCTTTCTTT.

V gene TRBV11-3 combines with J gene TRBJ2-2; either TRBD1 or TRBD2 may supply D (5 bases each). The germline V and J ends were trimmed by 2 bases and 4 bases, with 11 bases remaining between them. The CDR3 covers 15 residues. The germline gives CDR1 SGHNT, CDR2 YENEEA. This CDR3 reads CASSLPGRGTGELFF. CDR3 nucleotide sequence: TGTGCCAGCAGCTTACCGGGGCGAGGCACCGGGGAGCTGTTTTTT.

This chain joins TRBV4-3 and TRBJ2-3, with D hard to call. Germline values: CDR1 LGHNA, CDR2 YSLEER. CDR3 size: 13 residues. Trimming took 2 bases from V and 9 from J, leaving 12 bases between them. The CDR3 region is CASSQKPSPTQYF. CDR3 bases: TGCGCCAGCAGCCAAAAACCCAGTCCCACGCAGTATTTT.

The chain carries TRBV29-1 and TRBJ2-7, with D perhaps TRBD1 (6 bases). Germline assignment: CDR1 SQVTM and CDR2 ANQGSEA. The CDR3 extends over 12 amino acids. Trimming stripped 5 bases from V and 5 bases from J, with 13 bases between. Here the CDR3 reads CSVRSGENEQYF. Written as DNA, the CDR3 is TGCAGCGTTAGGTCAGGGGAAAACGAGCAGTACTTC.

The V and J genes are TRBV27 and TRBJ2-5, with TRBD2 matching 8 bases. Trimming cost V 3 bases and J 13 bases; bases outside gene matches: 7. Germline CDR1 and CDR2: MNHEY and SMNVEV (reference sequence). There are 12 residues in the CDR3. The CDR3 here is CASSFSTGGMYF. CDR3 bases: TGTGCCAGCAGTTTCTCTACGGGGGGGATGTACTTC.

The rearrangement uses TRBV7-9 and TRBJ1-2, with TRBD1 matching over 7 bases. CDR1 SEHNR and CDR2 FQNEAQ come from the germline V gene (reference sequence). Germline trimming cut 2 bases from V and 4 bases from J; bases unmatched to any gene: 7. This CDR3 comprises 15 residues. CDR3 DNA sequence: TGTGCCAGCAGCTTAACGGGACAGCCTGGCTATGGCTACACCTTC. Protein product: CASSLTGQPGYGYTF. Filled out from reference TRBV7-9 and TRBJ1-2, the complete variable domain reads DTGVSQNPRHKITKRGQNVTFRCDPISEHNRLYWYRQTLGQGPEFLTYFQNEAQLEKSRLLSDRFSAERPKGSFSTLEIQRTEQGDSAMYLCASSLTGQPGYGYTFGSGTRLTVV.

Written as DNA, the CDR3 is TGTGCCACCAGCAGAGATGAAGGCAGGGCTGGGACTGAAGCTTTCTTT. Protein product: CATSRDEGRAGTEAFF. The genes are TRBV15 and TRBJ1-1; TRBD1 is a possible D gene (5 bases). The ends were cut back, 0 bases at V and 5 bases at J, with 16 bases in the middle. The CDR3 spans 16 residues. The V gene's germline CDR1 is LNHNV and CDR2 YYDKDF (reference sequence).

This chain connects TRBV27 to TRBJ2-1, with 8 bases lining up with TRBD2. CDR1 is MNHEY and CDR2 is SMNVEV in the germline V gene (reference sequence). The length of the CDR3 is 14 residues. The ends lost 8 bases at V and 5 bases at J; junction bases unmatched: 8. The CDR3 nucleotides read TGTGCCAGCTCATCCGAGCGGGGGCACAATGAGCAGTTCTTC. It codes for CASSSERGHNEQFF.

The chain carries TRBV11-2 and TRBJ2-2; unclear D gene. The CDR3 totals 14 residues. V was clipped by 5 bases and J by 1 base, with 8 bases between them. The germline CDR1 and CDR2 sequences are SGHAT and FQNNGV. The CDR3 region has the DNA TGTGCCAGCAGCCTGGTGGGGAACACCGGGGAGCTGTTTTTT. As protein: CASSLVGNTGELFF.

The count of this clone is one. The chain recombines TRBV4-3 with TRBJ2-7; 8 nucleotides match TRBD2. V trimming: 0 bases; J trimming: 2 bases; junction bases outside the gene matches: 21. This CDR3 is built from 21 residues. CDR1 and CDR2 from the germline V gene are LGHNA and YSLEER. CDR3 region: CASSQDYMGTGGDWGPYEQYF. CDR3 bases: TGCGCCAGCAGCCAAGATTATATGGGGACGGGAGGGGATTGGGGCCCCTACGAGCAGTACTTC.

The gene calls are TRBV5-1 and TRBJ2-3; either TRBD1 or TRBD2 may fit D (5 bases each). Germline V gene sequence: CDR1 SGHRS, CDR2 YFSETQ. Trimming took 0 bases from V and 1 from J, leaving 9 bases between them. The CDR3 consists of 15 residues. The CDR3 region is CASSLAGPGTDTQYF. CDR3 bases: TGCGCCAGCAGCTTGGCGGGACCGGGCACAGATACGCAGTATTTT.

The chain carries TRBV28 and TRBJ1-4; 9 bases agree with TRBD1. V was pared by 6 bases and J by 7 bases, with 18 bases of the junction left unmatched. Germline V gives CDR1 MDHEN, CDR2 SYDVKM. The length of the CDR3 is 18 residues. CDR3 residues: CASSPGRGDRVVGEKLFF. CDR3 DNA sequence: TGTGCCAGCAGCCCCGGAAGGGGGGACAGGGTCGTCGGTGAAAAACTGTTTTTT.

The chain employs TRBV4-3 and TRBJ2-7; a possible D gene is TRBD2 (6 bases). CDR1 and CDR2 (germline): LGHNA, YSLEER. CDR3 length equals 17 residues. Trimming removed 1 base at V and 5 bases at J, with 21 bases between. This CDR3 is CASSQARRGSGQDEQYF. CDR3 DNA: TGCGCCAGCAGCCAAGCCCGCCGTGGAAGCGGGCAGGACGAGCAGTACTTC.

The chain recombines TRBV5-1 with TRBJ2-1, with D perhaps matching TRBD2 (6 bases). CDR3 size: 15 residues. V was pared by 1 base and J by 1 base, with 9 bases between. Germline V gene lookup returns CDR1 SGHRS and CDR2 YFSETQ. The CDR3 sequence is CASSLFRGSYNEQFF. The CDR3 nucleotides read TGCGCCAGCAGCTTGTTCCGGGGGTCCTACAATGAGCAGTTCTTC.

The chain employs TRBV5-1 and TRBJ2-7; the D call may be TRBD1 or TRBD2 (6 bases each). The germline CDR1 and CDR2 sequences are SGHRS and YFSETQ. The CDR3 contains 13 residues. V gave up 4 bases and J gave up 9 bases, with 17 bases separating them. CDR3: CASSEGRRGAQYF. The CDR3 DNA follows: TGCGCCAGCAGCGAGGGGAGGAGGGGGGCGCAGTACTTC. Looking up the rest from reference TRBV5-1 and TRBJ2-7 gives the full variable domain: KAGVTQTPRYLIKTRGQQVTLSCSPISGHRSVSWYQQTPGQGLQFLFEYFSETQRNKGNFPGRFSGRQFSNSRSEMNVSTLELGDSALYLCASSEGRRGAQYFGPGTRLTVT.

V is TRBV27 and J is TRBJ2-3; 7 nucleotides match TRBD2. CDR1 is MNHEY, CDR2 SMNVEV, per germline (reference sequence). V was clipped by 6 bases and J by 5 bases; unmatched bases: 5. The CDR3 runs to 13 residues. CDR3 protein: CASSNAGVDTQYF. CDR3 bases: TGTGCCAGCAGCAACGCGGGGGTAGATACGCAGTATTTT.

The rearrangement joins TRBV6-1 to TRBJ1-2, with unresolved D. The CDR3 loop spans 12 amino acids. Looked up from germline, CDR1 is MNHNS and CDR2 is SASEGT. Trimming removed 6 bases at V and 8 bases at J, with 13 bases between. CDR3 coding DNA: TGTGCCAGCAGCGTCACCGGCCGGGGCTACACCTTC. It translates to CASSVTGRGYTF.

CDR3 sequence: CASRSGEADEQFF. CDR3 nucleotides: TGTGCCAGCAGAAGCGGGGAGGCCGATGAGCAGTTCTTC. V and J are TRBV27 and TRBJ2-1, with TRBD2 matching 7 bases. Trimming cost V 6 bases and J 8 bases; bases outside gene matches: 7. Per germline, CDR1 MNHEY and CDR2 SMNVEV (reference sequence). The CDR3 totals 13 residues.

J is TRBJ2-5 and V is TRBV28; TRBD2 might be the D (5 bases). The CDR3 extends over 13 amino acids. Deletions cut 3 bases from V and 5 bases from J, with 10 bases between. The germline V gene has CDR1 MDHEN and CDR2 SYDVKM. Here the CDR3 reads CASSFHPGETQYF. CDR3 coding DNA: TGTGCCAGCAGTTTCCACCCGGGGGAGACCCAGTACTTC.

The chain carries TRBV2 and TRBJ1-3; D remains unclear. Trimming cost V 0 bases and J 4 bases, with 19 bases left between them. The CDR3 has 18 residues. Germline lookup yields CDR1 SNHLY and CDR2 FYNNEI. The CDR3 DNA reads as TGTGCCAGCAGTGAAGCGTCCACGCAGTCGGGATCCGGAAACACCATATATTTT. It yields the protein CASSEASTQSGSGNTIYF.